These T cell receptor beta chains were read from a single sample in a study of blood T cell repertoires in COVID-19. Profiled with immunoSEQ multiplex PCR; TCRdb holds only in-frame clones, not every one. Here the sample spans 200,000 or so clones, about 80% being singletons. Material: peripheral blood. These receptors were obtained from a man aged 25 to 45 with active or convalescent COVID-19. Each CDR3 is given with its conserved first and last residue. D genes are given only for firm matches. Some rows have no size entry. The others give once, few or many, or a class for an expanded clone.

cdr3_nt cdr3_aa j_call v_call clone_size d_call
TGTGCCAGCTCACCACTAGCAGGGAACTATGGCTACACCTTC CASSPLAGNYGYTF TRBJ1-2 TRBV18 . .
TGTGCCAGCAGCCTGCGGACACCATATAATTCACCCCTCCACTTT CASSLRTPYNSPLHF TRBJ1-6 TRBV28 . .
TGTGCCAGCAGCCGCACTGAAGCTTTCTTT CASSRTEAFF TRBJ1-1 TRBV7-2 . .
TGTGCCACCAGCCGCCGCGGCTTGAGAACAGGGGGGAACACCGGGGAGCTGTTTTTT CATSRRGLRTGGNTGELFF TRBJ2-2 TRBV24-1 many TRBD1
TGTGCCAGCAGTCTTTCGACTAGCGGGGGTGATCGCAATGAGCAGTTCTTC CASSLSTSGGDRNEQFF TRBJ2-1 TRBV28 . TRBD2
TGTGCCAGCAGCAAAGAAGTCCGGGTGAACACCGGGGAGCTGTTTTTT CASSKEVRVNTGELFF TRBJ2-2 TRBV21-1 . .
TGTGCCAGCAGCCGCGCTACAAGGCCTCACCCCCGGAGCTCCTACAATGAGCAGTTCTTC CASSRATRPHPRSSYNEQFF TRBJ2-1 TRBV7-3 . .
TGTGCCAGCAGCTTAGAAACAGGGTCCCACTATGGCTACACCTTC CASSLETGSHYGYTF TRBJ1-2 TRBV7-2 . .
TGCGCCAGCAGCCTGCAGGGGGCAGATAGCACTGAAGCTTTCTTT CASSLQGADSTEAFF TRBJ1-1 TRBV5-1 . TRBD1
TGTGCCAGCAGCCAAGAGGTAACCCGGGGAGCTTTCTTT CASSQEVTRGAFF TRBJ1-1 TRBV3-1/TRBV3-2 . .
TGTGCCATCAGTGAGGAACAGCCCGGTGTCACCGGGGAGCTGTTTTTT CAISEEQPGVTGELFF TRBJ2-2 TRBV10-3 . .
TGCGCCAGCAGCTATCTAGGACTAGCGGGGGCCAAAAACATTCAGTACTTC CASSYLGLAGAKNIQYF TRBJ2-4 TRBV5-1 . TRBD2
TGTGCCAGCTCAGACAGGGGTTCCACTGAAGCTTTCTTT CASSDRGSTEAFF TRBJ1-1 TRBV12-3/TRBV12-4 . TRBD1
TGTGCCTGGACTCAAGCGCTAGGTTCTGGAAACACCATATATTTT CAWTQALGSGNTIYF TRBJ1-3 TRBV30 once .
TGTGCCAGCAGTTACTCGGTGGGGCCCTCTGGAAACACCATATATTTT CASSYSVGPSGNTIYF TRBJ1-3 TRBV6-5 . .
TGTGCCAGCACCCAGGGGGCGCGGGACACCATATATTTT CASTQGARDTIYF TRBJ1-3 TRBV7-9 . TRBD1
TGTGCCAGCAGTTATGCACCGGGACAGGCCTACGAGCAGTACTTC CASSYAPGQAYEQYF TRBJ2-7 TRBV6-5 . TRBD1
TGTGCCAGCAGCTTAGGGGCAGGGGCCAACGAGCAGTACTTC CASSLGAGANEQYF TRBJ2-7 TRBV7-9 once .
TGCGCCAGCAGCTCCCTAGCGGGAGGGGATACCTACGAGCAGTACTTC CASSSLAGGDTYEQYF TRBJ2-7 TRBV5-1 . TRBD2
TGTGCCAGCAGTTACCTGGGAAGGGGTCATAACACTGAAGCTTTCTTT CASSYLGRGHNTEAFF TRBJ1-1 TRBV6-5 . .
TGTGCCAGCAGCAAAGGAGGGGACAGGGAGGACACTGAAGCTTTCTTT CASSKGGDREDTEAFF TRBJ1-1 TRBV21-1 . .
TGCGCCAGCGGACAGGGGTCCAAAGAGACCCAGTACTTC CASGQGSKETQYF TRBJ2-5 TRBV5-1 few TRBD1
TGCGCCAGCAGCTTGACGGAGAGATCCTACAATGAGCAGTTCTTC CASSLTERSYNEQFF TRBJ2-1 TRBV5-1 once .
TGTGCCAGCAGCCCAGACCTAGGGGGCAATCAGCCCCAGCATTTT CASSPDLGGNQPQHF TRBJ1-5 TRBV6-5 . .
TGTGCCAGCAGCCAGGGTGTTGATGGCTACACCTTC CASSQGVDGYTF TRBJ1-2 TRBV11-2 . .
TGTGCCAGCGGTCGGACAGGGGCGCGCGGTGGCTACACCTTC CASGRTGARGGYTF TRBJ1-2 TRBV27 . TRBD1
TGTGCCAGCAGTGAAAATTACGGTGAGCAGTTCTTC CASSENYGEQFF TRBJ2-1 TRBV25-1 . .
TGTGCCAGCAGCGTATCCCTAGCGGGAGCGGGCGAGCAGTACTTC CASSVSLAGAGEQYF TRBJ2-7 TRBV9 . TRBD2
TGTGCCAGCAGCCCAACTAGCGGGGGATACAATGAGCAGTTCTTC CASSPTSGGYNEQFF TRBJ2-1 TRBV13 . TRBD2
TGTGCCAGCAGCTTGGCTGCGGGAGGGTGGTCCGGGGAGCTGTTTTTT CASSLAAGGWSGELFF TRBJ2-2 TRBV5-4 . TRBD2
TGTGCCAGCAGCTATGTAGTGGAGTATGATGGCTACACCTTC CASSYVVEYDGYTF TRBJ1-2 TRBV6-2/TRBV6-3 . .
TGTGCCAGCAGTACGACAGGGGGCAACACTGAAGCTTTCTTT CASSTTGGNTEAFF TRBJ1-1 TRBV6-6 . TRBD1
TGTGCCAGTACCCTGGGACAGGGGAGAGGGAATGAAGCTTTCTTT CASTLGQGRGNEAFF TRBJ1-1 TRBV19 . TRBD1
TGCAGCGTAACCAGTCGGACAGCGAACACTGAAGCTTTCTTT CSVTSRTANTEAFF TRBJ1-1 TRBV29-1 . .
TGTGCCAGCAGCTTAGAAGGTTGGAGGGAGGGGGAGACCCAGTACTTC CASSLEGWREGETQYF TRBJ2-5 TRBV7-2 . TRBD2
TGTGCCAGCTCACCGGTCCGGAGCTCCTACGAGCAGTACTTC CASSPVRSSYEQYF TRBJ2-7 TRBV18 . .
TGTGCCAGCAGTCCTCACGGGGCGGGAGGGAACAATGAGCAGTTCTTC CASSPHGAGGNNEQFF TRBJ2-1 TRBV6-6 once TRBD2
TGTGCCAGCAGTCCTCGGACTAGGGCGAACACCGGGGAGCTGTTTTTT CASSPRTRANTGELFF TRBJ2-2 TRBV27 . TRBD2
TGTGCCAGCAGTTTCTACGCCAACACTGAAGCTTTCTTT CASSFYANTEAFF TRBJ1-1 TRBV27 . .
TGCAGCGTTGAAACGGAGGTCACCCTTAACTATGGCTACACCTTC CSVETEVTLNYGYTF TRBJ1-2 TRBV29-1 . .
TGTGCCAGCAGTCCGACTAGTCGGGACCAGGTCTTC CASSPTSRDQVF TRBJ2-1 TRBV2 . .
TGCAGCGTTGCCCGTCTGACAATGGATACGCAGTATTTT CSVARLTMDTQYF TRBJ2-3 TRBV29-1 . .
TGTGCCAGCAGTTACTCGAGGCAGGGAGGGAGTCAGCCCCAGCATTTT CASSYSRQGGSQPQHF TRBJ1-5 TRBV6-6 . .
TGCGCCAGCAGCTTGGTAGCCGGATCGGATGGCTACACCTTC CASSLVAGSDGYTF TRBJ1-2 TRBV5-1 . .
TGTGCCAGCTCACCACTCGCGACAGCGATGACTAGCACAGATACGCAGTATTTT CASSPLATAMTSTDTQYF TRBJ2-3 TRBV18 once .
TGTGCCAGCAGTTACGGCCACGCGGCGGATGGCTACACCTTC CASSYGHAADGYTF TRBJ1-2 TRBV6-2/TRBV6-3 . .
TGTGCCAGCAGTTACGGCAGACAGGGGGCCTTGAACACTGAAGCTTTCTTT CASSYGRQGALNTEAFF TRBJ1-1 TRBV6-2/TRBV6-3 . TRBD1
TGTGCCAGCTCACAACAGGGGGAGAACTATGGCTACACCTTC CASSQQGENYGYTF TRBJ1-2 TRBV18 . TRBD1
TGTGCCAGCAGCACCGGGGGGTACTATGGCTACACCTTC CASSTGGYYGYTF TRBJ1-2 TRBV11-2 few .
TGCGCCAGCAGCGTCCCTGCAACTAATGAAAAACTGTTTTTT CASSVPATNEKLFF TRBJ1-4 TRBV5-1 . .